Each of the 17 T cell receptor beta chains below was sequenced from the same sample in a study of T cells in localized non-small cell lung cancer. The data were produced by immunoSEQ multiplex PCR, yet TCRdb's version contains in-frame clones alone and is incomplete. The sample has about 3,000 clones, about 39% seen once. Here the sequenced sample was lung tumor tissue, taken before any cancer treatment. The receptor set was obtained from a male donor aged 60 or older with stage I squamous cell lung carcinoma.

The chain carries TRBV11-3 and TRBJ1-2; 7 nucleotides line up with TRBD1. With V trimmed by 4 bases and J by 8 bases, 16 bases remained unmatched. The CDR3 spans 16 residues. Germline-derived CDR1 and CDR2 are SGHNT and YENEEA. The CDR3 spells CASSWGPGQNLWGYTF. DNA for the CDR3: TGTGCCAGCAGCTGGGGACCGGGACAGAACCTCTGGGGCTACACCTTC.

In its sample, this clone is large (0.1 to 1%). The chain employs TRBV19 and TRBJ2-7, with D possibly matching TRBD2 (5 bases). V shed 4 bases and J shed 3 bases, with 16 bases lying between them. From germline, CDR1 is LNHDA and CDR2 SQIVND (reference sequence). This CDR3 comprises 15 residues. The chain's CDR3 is CASSRGFGGRYEQYF. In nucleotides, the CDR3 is TGTGCCAGTAGTAGAGGTTTTGGCGGGCGCTACGAGCAGTACTTC. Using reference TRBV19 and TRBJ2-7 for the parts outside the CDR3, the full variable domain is DGGITQSPKYLFRKEGQNVTLSCEQNLNHDAMYWYRQDPGQGLRLIYYSQIVNDFQKGDIAEGYSVSREKKESFPLTVTSAQKNPTAFYLCASSRGFGGRYEQYFGPGTRLTVT.

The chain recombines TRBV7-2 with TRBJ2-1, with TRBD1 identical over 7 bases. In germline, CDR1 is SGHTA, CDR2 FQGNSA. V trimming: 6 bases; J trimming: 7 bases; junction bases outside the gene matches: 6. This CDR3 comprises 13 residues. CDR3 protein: CASSWDSGNEQFF. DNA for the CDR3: TGTGCCAGCAGTTGGGACAGTGGGAATGAGCAGTTCTTC.

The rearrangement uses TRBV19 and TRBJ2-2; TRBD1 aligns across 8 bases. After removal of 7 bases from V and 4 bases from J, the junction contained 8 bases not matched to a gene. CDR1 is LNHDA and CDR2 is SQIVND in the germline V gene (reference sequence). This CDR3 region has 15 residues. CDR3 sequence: CASTGRTGSTGELFF. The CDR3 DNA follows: TGTGCCAGTACAGGGAGGACAGGGTCCACCGGGGAGCTGTTTTTT.

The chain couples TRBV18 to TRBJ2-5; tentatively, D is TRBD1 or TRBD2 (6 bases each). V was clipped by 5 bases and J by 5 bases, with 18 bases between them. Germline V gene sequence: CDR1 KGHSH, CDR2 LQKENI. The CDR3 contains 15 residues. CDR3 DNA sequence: TGTGCCAGCTCATCTGGGAGGAGGGGGTACGAGACCCAGTACTTC. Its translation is CASSSGRRGYETQYF.

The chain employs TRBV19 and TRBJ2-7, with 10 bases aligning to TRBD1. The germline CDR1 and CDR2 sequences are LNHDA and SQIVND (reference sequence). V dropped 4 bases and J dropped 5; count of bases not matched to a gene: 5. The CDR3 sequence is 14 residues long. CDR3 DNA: TGTGCCAGTAGTAGGGACAGGGGAGTCAACGAGCAGTACTTC. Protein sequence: CASSRDRGVNEQYF.

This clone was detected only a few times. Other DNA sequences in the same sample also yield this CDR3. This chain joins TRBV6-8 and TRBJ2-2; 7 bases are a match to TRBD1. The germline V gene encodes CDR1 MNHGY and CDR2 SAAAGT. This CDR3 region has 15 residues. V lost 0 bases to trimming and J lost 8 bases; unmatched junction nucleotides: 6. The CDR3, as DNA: TGTGCCAGCAGTTACTCGTCACAGGGGCCTGGGGAGCTGTTTTTT. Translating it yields CASSYSSQGPGELFF.

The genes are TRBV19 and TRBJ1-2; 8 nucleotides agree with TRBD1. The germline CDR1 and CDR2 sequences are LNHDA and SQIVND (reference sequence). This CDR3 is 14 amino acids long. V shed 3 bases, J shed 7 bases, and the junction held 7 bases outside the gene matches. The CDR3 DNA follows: TGTGCCAGTAGTATTGCAGGGGGCGCCGGTGGCTACACCTTC. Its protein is CASSIAGGAGGYTF.

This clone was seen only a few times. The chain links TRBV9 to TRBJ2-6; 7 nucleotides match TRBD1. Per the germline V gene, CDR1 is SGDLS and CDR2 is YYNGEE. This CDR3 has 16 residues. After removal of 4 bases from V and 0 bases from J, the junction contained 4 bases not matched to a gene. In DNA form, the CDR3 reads TGTGCCAGCAGCCTCACAGGGGACTCTGGGGCCAACGTCCTGACTTTC. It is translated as CASSLTGDSGANVLTF.

CDR3 nucleotides: TGTGCCAGCAACAGGGGGCGGAACACTGAAGCTTTCTTT. Translation gives CASNRGRNTEAFF. The chain has TRBV19 and TRBJ1-1; the match to TRBD1 covers 9 bases. Germline trimming cut 9 bases from V and 1 base from J; bases unmatched to any gene: 3. The CDR3 contains 13 residues. CDR1 LNHDA and CDR2 SQIVND come from the germline V gene (reference sequence).

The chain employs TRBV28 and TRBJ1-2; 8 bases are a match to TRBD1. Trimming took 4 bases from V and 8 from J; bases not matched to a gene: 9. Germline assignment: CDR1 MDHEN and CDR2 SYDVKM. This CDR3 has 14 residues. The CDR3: CASSSTTTGVGYTF. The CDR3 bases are TGTGCCAGCAGTTCCACTACGACAGGGGTAGGCTACACCTTC.

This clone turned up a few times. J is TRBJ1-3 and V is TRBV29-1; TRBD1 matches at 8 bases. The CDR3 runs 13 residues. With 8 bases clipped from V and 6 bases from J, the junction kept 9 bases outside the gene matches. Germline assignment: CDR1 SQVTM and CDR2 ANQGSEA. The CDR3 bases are TGCAGCATCGGAGAGGACAGGGAAAACACCATATATTTT. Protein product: CSIGEDRENTIYF.

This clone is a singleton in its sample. The CDR3 is CASSAGLAGVGHNEQFF. CDR3 DNA sequence: TGTGCCAGTAGTGCCGGACTAGCGGGAGTAGGCCACAATGAGCAGTTCTTC. The chain is built from TRBV19 and TRBJ2-1; TRBD2 matches at 13 bases. Germline CDR1 LNHDA, CDR2 SQIVND (reference sequence). The CDR3 loop spans 17 amino acids. Losses at the gene ends were 5 bases for V and 5 bases for J; bases not matched to a gene: 9.

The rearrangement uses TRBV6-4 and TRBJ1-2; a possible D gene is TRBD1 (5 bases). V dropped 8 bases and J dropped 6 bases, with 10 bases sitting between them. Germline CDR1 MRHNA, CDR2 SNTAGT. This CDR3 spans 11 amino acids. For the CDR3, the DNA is TGTGCCAGCTCCGCGGGACATGGCTACACCTTC. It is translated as CASSAGHGYTF.

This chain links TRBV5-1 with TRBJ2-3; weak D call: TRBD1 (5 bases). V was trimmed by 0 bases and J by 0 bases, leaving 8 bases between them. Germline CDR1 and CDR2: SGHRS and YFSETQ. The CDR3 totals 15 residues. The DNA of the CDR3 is TGCGCCAGCAGCTTGGACAGGCTTAGCACAGATACGCAGTATTTT. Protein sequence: CASSLDRLSTDTQYF.

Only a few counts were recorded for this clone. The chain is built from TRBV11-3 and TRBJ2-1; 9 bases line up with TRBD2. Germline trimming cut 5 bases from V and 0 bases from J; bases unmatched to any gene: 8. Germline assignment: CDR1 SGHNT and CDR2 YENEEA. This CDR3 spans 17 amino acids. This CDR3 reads CASSGGGGRGSYNEQFF. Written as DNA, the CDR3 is TGTGCCAGCAGCGGAGGGGGCGGGAGGGGCTCCTACAATGAGCAGTTCTTC.

The CDR3 DNA reads TGTGCCAGTAGTGTACAGACAGGGTACACAGATACGCAGTATTTT. Amino acid sequence: CASSVQTGYTDTQYF. The genes are TRBV19 and TRBJ2-3, with 7 bases aligning to TRBD1. Germline-derived CDR1 and CDR2 are LNHDA and SQIVND (reference sequence). Unmatched junction bases numbered 7, after V lost 5 bases and J lost 2 bases. The CDR3 is 15 residues long.